The present TCR beta chain was sequenced within a study of T cells in tuberculosis. Study overall: The T cells targeted glucose monomycolate, a mycobacterial lipid, via CD1B.

Time point: new active TB diagnosis, blood taken before or within 7 days of starting treatment. Active tuberculosis patients were new diagnoses, HIV-seronegative, South African, and aged 18 years or older. Trimming took 0 bases from V and 4 from J, leaving 22 bases between them. The CDR3 runs 18 residues. Germline CDR1 SGDLS, CDR2 YYNGEE. Clones were read by immunoSEQ multiplex PCR, and TCRdb kept only the in-frame ones, dropping some. The profile covers approximately 53,000 clones, with 90% to 95% appearing a single time and more than 1.2% taken by the ten largest. This material consisted of PBMCs, taken at tuberculosis diagnosis. The clonotype originates from an adult with tuberculosis. V is TRBV9 and J is TRBJ1-2, with D uncertain. CDR3 nucleotides: TGTGCCAGCAGCGTAGGGGTCGGGAGAATCTCCGCTGGCTATGGCTACACCTTC. It translates to CASSVGVGRISAGYGYTF.